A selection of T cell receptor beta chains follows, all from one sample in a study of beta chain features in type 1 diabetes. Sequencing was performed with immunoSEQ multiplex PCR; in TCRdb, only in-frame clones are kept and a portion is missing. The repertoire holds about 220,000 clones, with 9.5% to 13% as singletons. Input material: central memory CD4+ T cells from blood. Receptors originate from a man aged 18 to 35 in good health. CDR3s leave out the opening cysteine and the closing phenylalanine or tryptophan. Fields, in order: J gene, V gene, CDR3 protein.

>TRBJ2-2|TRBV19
ASSIGRMAGELF
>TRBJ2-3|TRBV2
ASSQPGDTQY
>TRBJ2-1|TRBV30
AWGLGTPAHEQF
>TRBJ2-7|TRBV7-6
ASSLGGTYEQY
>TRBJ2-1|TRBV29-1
SARLAGVNEQF
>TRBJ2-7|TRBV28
ASSKGLAGGIEQY
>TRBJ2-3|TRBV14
ASSKPIAGGRYSTDTQY
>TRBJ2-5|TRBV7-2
ASRQGSQDQY
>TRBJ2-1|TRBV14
ASSQAWTSGNNEQF
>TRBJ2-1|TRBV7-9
ASSWGTGSDEQF
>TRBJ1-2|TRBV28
ASSLQSYGYT
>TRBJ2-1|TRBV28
ASSRRTSGPEQF
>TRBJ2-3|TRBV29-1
SVTVGLAGGRDTQY
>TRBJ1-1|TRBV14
ASSRQTLNTEAF
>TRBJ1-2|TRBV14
ASSRGTGSDYGYT
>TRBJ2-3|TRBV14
ASSHQGTQY
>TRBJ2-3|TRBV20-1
SASPSVTQY
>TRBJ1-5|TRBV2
ASSEGSGEGQPQH
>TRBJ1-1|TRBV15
ATSREEYTEAF
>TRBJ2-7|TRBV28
ASSETGDYEQY
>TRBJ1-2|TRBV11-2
ASSLSRVGGGYT
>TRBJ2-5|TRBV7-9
ASSSIAVQQETQY
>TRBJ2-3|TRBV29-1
SARGLAGEGDTQY
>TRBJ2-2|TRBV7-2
ASSFRWGSGELF
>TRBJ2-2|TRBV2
ASRQAAGSTGELF
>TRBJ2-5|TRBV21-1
ASTVFSLTGDFLPYQETQY
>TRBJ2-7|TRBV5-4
ASSPKVGSYEQY
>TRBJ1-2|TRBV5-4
ASSSYRAQGYT
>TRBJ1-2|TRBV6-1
ASSERDKSYGYT
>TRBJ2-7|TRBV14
ASSQGGLWSYEQY
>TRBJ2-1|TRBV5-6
ASSLRGNWGRAYNEQF
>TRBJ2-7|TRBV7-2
ASSSDRGYEQY
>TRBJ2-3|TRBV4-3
ASSQDLDTQY
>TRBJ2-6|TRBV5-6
ASSLGSSGANVLT
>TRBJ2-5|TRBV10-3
AIRNGQGPETQY
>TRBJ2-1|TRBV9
ASSVGGSTYNEQF
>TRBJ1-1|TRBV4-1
ASSQDRAEAF
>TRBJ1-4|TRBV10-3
AISEETGYNEKLF
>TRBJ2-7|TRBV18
ASSPIAGSGEQY
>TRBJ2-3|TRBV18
ASSPLREGLSDTQY
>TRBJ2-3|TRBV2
ASKDRGLTDTQY
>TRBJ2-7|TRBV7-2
ASSPGSGDVAEQY
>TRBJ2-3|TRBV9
ASSPSGDTDTQY
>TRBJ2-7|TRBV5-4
ASSSRDNRQY
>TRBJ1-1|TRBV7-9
ASSQDRNTEAF
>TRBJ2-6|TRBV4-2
ASSPSWAFSGANVLT
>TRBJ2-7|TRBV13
ASSHRARSISYEQY
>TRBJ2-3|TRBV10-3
AISYTDTQY
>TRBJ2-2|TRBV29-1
SVETGLSGTGELF